This T cell receptor beta chain was observed in a study of CD8 T cells in ankylosing spondylitis. Study-wide points: A motif of 7 to 9 highly homologous TCR beta variants was seen as apparently characteristic of ankylosing spondylitis blood. Matched synovial fluid from ankylosing spondylitis patients was reported to be enriched for disease-linked clones.

CDR1 is ENHRY and CDR2 is SYGVKD in the germline V gene. The trim removed 10 bases at V and 4 bases at J, leaving 7 bases unmatched. The length of the CDR3 is 14 residues. There are a few counts of this clonotype. Its antigen is unidentified. Using its own MiXCR run on the 5' RACE reads, TCRdb lists one record per CDR3 protein. The sample contains 300,000 to 350,000 distinct CDR3 sequences, roughly 14% of which appear only once. The material sequenced was blood, either unsorted or a sorted T cell fraction (not recorded which). V usage is TRBV10-3 and J usage is TRBJ1-6, with 7 bases matching TRBD1. The clonotype comes from a male donor with ankylosing spondylitis or in good health (not recorded which). CDR3 nucleotides: TGTGCCAACAGGGACAGCGATTATAATTCACCCCTCCACTTT. It codes for CANRDSDYNSPLHF.